These 32 T cell receptor beta chains were sequenced from one sample in a study of response to subunit inactivated influenza vaccine (dated by TCRdb to the late 2010s). Libraries were prepared through RT-PCR. Sequenced using an Illumina HiSeq 2500. Starting from the raw public reads, TCRdb applied fastp trimming at Q25, assembled clones with MiXCR and retained in-frame beta chains. Merged by CDR3 protein, the rows form single entries marked with the most common genes and DNA. Counted in this sample were hundreds of thousands of distinct CDR3 sequences; approximately 12% of them appeared once. The top ten clonotypes cover about 9.4% of the sample. Sequencing used PBMCs from blood, obtained on the day of vaccination. The receptors come from a man in his fifties who received an inactivated influenza vaccine. Donor details come from another sample of the same person, matched by shared clones.

This clonotype was observed at least ten times. This chain connects TRBV20-1 to TRBJ1-5; TRBD1 might be the D (6 bases). The CDR3 is 15 residues long. Trimming pared 3 bases from V and 3 bases from J, leaving 15 bases between. Germline V CDR1 and CDR2: DFQATT, SNEGSKA (reference sequence). In DNA form, the CDR3 reads TGCAGTGCTAGTAAAACAGGGCTCACCAATCAGCCCCAGCATTTT. This codes for CSASKTGLTNQPQHF.

This clonotype came up a few times. The chain is built from TRBV7-2 and TRBJ2-5; D is tentatively TRBD1 or TRBD2 (5 bases each). The V end was cut by 1 base, the J end by 4 bases, with 13 bases between. Germline CDR1 SGHTA, CDR2 FQGNSA. CDR3 length equals 15 residues. This CDR3 reads CASSLGGIVGETQYF. As DNA, the CDR3 is TGTGCCAGCAGCTTAGGGGGGATTGTAGGAGAGACCCAGTACTTC. Together with reference TRBV7-2 and TRBJ2-5, the CDR3 gives the full variable domain: GAGVSQSPSNKVTEKGKDVELRCDPISGHTALYWYRQSLGQGLEFLIYFQGNSAPDKSGLPSDRFSAERTGGSVSTLTIQRTQQEDSAVYLCASSLGGIVGETQYFGPGTRLLVL.

This clonotype came up a few times. This chain links TRBV5-6 with TRBJ2-2; possible D gene TRBD2, 7 bases. This CDR3 has 17 residues. With 4 bases removed from V and 3 bases from J, the gap between germline ends came to 19 bases. Germline V gene sequence: CDR1 SGHDT, CDR2 YYEEEE. In nucleotides, the CDR3 is TGTGCCAGCAGCCCATCCTGGGCGGGGGCCGACACCGGGGAGCTGTTTTTT. Its translation is CASSPSWAGADTGELFF.

This clonotype turned up a few times. The chain has TRBV28 and TRBJ1-6; 7 bases agree with TRBD1. The CDR3 contains 14 residues. Germline CDR1 reads MDHEN; CDR2 reads SYDVKM. The ends lost 7 bases at V and 7 bases at J; junction bases unmatched: 7. The CDR3 nucleotides read TGTGCCAGCACAATGACAGGGAACAATTCACCCCTCCACTTT. Translation gives CASTMTGNNSPLHF.

This clonotype was counted a few times. J is TRBJ2-4 and V is TRBV6-2 or TRBV6-3; 7 bases align to TRBD2. The CDR3 contains 17 residues. CDR1 MNHEY and CDR2 SVGEGT come from the germline V gene. The ends lost 3 bases at V and 6 bases at J; junction bases unmatched: 14. The DNA for the CDR3 is TGTGCCAGCAGTTATCCGACTAGCCAGTCGGTTCGAAACATTCAGTACTTC. Protein product: CASSYPTSQSVRNIQYF.

The rearrangement links TRBV20-1 to TRBJ2-7; 12 bases agree with TRBD2. J lost 6 bases, V lost 5 bases, and 11 bases had no gene match. The length of the CDR3 is 15 residues. Germline V lookup: CDR1 DFQATT, CDR2 SNEGSKA (reference sequence). CDR3 region: CSAPPMTSGSGEQYF. The CDR3, as DNA: TGCAGTGCTCCTCCCATGACTAGCGGGAGTGGCGAGCAGTACTTC.

This chain links TRBV7-9 with TRBJ2-1; D possibly uses TRBD1 or TRBD2 (6 bases each). Trimming took off 7 bases at V and 4 bases at J, with 20 bases between the two ends. CDR1 and CDR2 (germline): SEHNR, FQNEAQ (reference sequence). The CDR3 extends over 16 amino acids. The chain's CDR3 is CASINGVSGAYNEQFF. As DNA, the CDR3 is TGTGCCAGCATCAACGGGGTCTCGGGGGCATACAATGAGCAGTTCTTC.

This clonotype showed up just a few times. This rearrangement joins TRBV5-1 to TRBJ1-2, with 8 bases that match TRBD1. Germline trimming cut 4 bases from V and 7 bases from J; bases unmatched to any gene: 3. The CDR3 consists of 12 residues. Germline loops: CDR1 SGHRS, CDR2 YFSETQ. The CDR3 loop is CASSGQGSGYTF. DNA of the CDR3: TGCGCCAGCAGCGGACAGGGAAGTGGCTACACCTTC.

In nucleotides, the CDR3 is TGTGCCAGCAACGGGGGGCCCGGAGAGACCCAGTACTTC. This codes for CASNGGPGETQYF. The chain carries TRBV12-3 or TRBV12-4 and TRBJ2-5; tentative D call: TRBD2 (7 bases). Between the trimmed V and J ends, which lost 7 bases and 4 bases, there was a span of 13 bases. The CDR3 contains 13 residues.

The CDR3 coding sequence is TGTGCCAGCAGTTCCCTTATGGGGGGAATGCCCCAGCATTTT. Its protein is CASSSLMGGMPQHF. The chain carries TRBV28 and TRBJ1-5, with D perhaps TRBD1 (5 bases). V lost 4 bases and J 9 bases, leaving 16 bases between the germline ends. The CDR3 is made up of 14 amino acids. Germline CDR1 and CDR2: MDHEN and SYDVKM.

A few counts support this clonotype. The chain has TRBV7-2 and TRBJ1-2; 9 nucleotides line up with TRBD1. The J segment lost 6 bases and the V segment lost 2 bases, leaving 7 bases of the junction unmatched. Germline CDR1 and CDR2: SGHTA and FQGNSA. CDR3 length: 15 amino acids. This CDR3 is CASSLFGQGNDGYTF. As DNA, the CDR3 is TGTGCCAGCAGCTTATTCGGACAGGGGAACGATGGCTACACCTTC.

This clonotype was seen a few times. The rearrangement links TRBV2 to TRBJ1-1; tentatively, D is TRBD1 (6 bases). The germline V gene has CDR1 SNHLY and CDR2 FYNNEI. Trimming removed 2 bases at V and 1 base at J, with 11 bases between. CDR3 length: 15 amino acids. The CDR3 reads CASSEFYRANTEAFF. CDR3 nucleotides: TGTGCCAGCAGTGAATTCTACAGGGCGAACACTGAAGCTTTCTTT. The entire variable domain, with the rest obtained from reference TRBV2 and TRBJ1-1, is as follows: EPEVTQTPSHQVTQMGQEVILRCVPISNHLYFYWYRQILGQKVEFLVSFYNNEISEKSEIFDDQFSVERPDGSNFTLKIRSTKLEDSAMYFCASSEFYRANTEAFFGQGTRLTVV.

This rearrangement joins TRBV27 to TRBJ2-3, with D possibly being TRBD2 (6 bases). Germline lookup yields CDR1 MNHEY and CDR2 SMNVEV (reference sequence). The V and J ends lost 1 base and 2 bases respectively, with 13 bases between them. The CDR3 has 16 amino acids. The CDR3: CASSLYPGEVTDTQYF. For the CDR3, the DNA is TGTGCCAGCAGTTTATACCCGGGAGAAGTCACAGATACGCAGTATTTT.

CDR3 DNA: TGCAGTGTAATAGAAGTGAACACTGAAGCTTTCTTT. This codes for CSVIEVNTEAFF. The V and J genes are TRBV20-1 and TRBJ1-1; D gene unclear. V dropped 7 bases and J dropped 0 bases, with 9 bases sitting between them. From germline, CDR1 is DFQATT and CDR2 SNEGSKA (reference sequence). The CDR3 is 12 amino acids.

The table lists this clonotype with a few counts. V usage is TRBV20-1 and J usage is TRBJ2-7; D not resolved. Trimming cost V 6 bases and J 4 bases, with 10 bases left between them. The CDR3 consists of 11 residues. Per the germline V gene, CDR1 is DFQATT and CDR2 is SNEGSKA (reference sequence). CDR3 bases: TGCAGTGCCCAGCAACTGTACGAGCAGTACTTC. Translation: CSAQQLYEQYF.

J is TRBJ2-7 and V is TRBV7-9; D is unresolved. CDR3 size: 15 residues. The V and J ends lost 5 bases and 0 bases respectively, with 14 bases between them. Germline CDR1 SEHNR, CDR2 FQNEAQ (reference sequence). The CDR3 loop reads CASSRAGSASYEQYF. In DNA, the CDR3 is TGTGCCAGCAGCCGAGCCGGGTCAGCCTCCTACGAGCAGTACTTC.

This clonotype was detected only a few times. The V gene is TRBV7-2, the J gene TRBJ2-7; D may be TRBD1 or TRBD2 (5 bases each). V was clipped by 1 base and J by 0 bases, with 13 bases between them. The CDR3 consists of 16 residues. Germline-derived CDR1 and CDR2 are SGHTA and FQGNSA. The CDR3 region is CASSLGGSRSSYEQYF. The DNA of the CDR3 is TGTGCCAGCAGCTTAGGGGGGTCTAGGAGCTCCTACGAGCAGTACTTC.

This clonotype was found many times. DNA for the CDR3: TGTGCCAGCAGTTTCGGTAGGGCTAGCGGGAGAACAGATACGCAGTATTTT. This codes for CASSFGRASGRTDTQYF. V usage is TRBV12-3 or TRBV12-4 and J usage is TRBJ2-3; 10 nucleotides agree with TRBD2. The CDR3 has 17 residues. Trimming removed 3 bases from V and 3 bases from J; junction bases left unmatched: 9.

In this sample, this clonotype turned up many times. V and J are TRBV7-2 and TRBJ2-3; D is unresolved. V dropped 6 bases and J dropped 4 bases, with 14 bases sitting between them. The CDR3 runs 14 residues. CDR1 is SGHTA, CDR2 FQGNSA, per germline. This chain's CDR3 is CASRGQAEPDTQYF. CDR3 nucleotide sequence: TGTGCCAGCAGAGGGCAGGCTGAACCAGATACGCAGTATTTT.

The chain joins TRBV20-1 to TRBJ2-2, with a possible D match to TRBD2 (5 bases). The germline CDR1 and CDR2 sequences are DFQATT and SNEGSKA (reference sequence). Trimming left V 3 bases short and J 7 bases short, with 9 bases between. This CDR3 is built from 12 residues. The CDR3 sequence: CSASGSVGELFF. Written as DNA, the CDR3 is TGCAGTGCTAGTGGGAGTGTCGGGGAGCTGTTTTTT.

Many counts were recorded for this clonotype. The V gene is TRBV12-3 or TRBV12-4, the J gene TRBJ2-2, with D possibly being TRBD1 (6 bases). V was shortened by 6 bases and J by 6 bases, with 11 bases between the two germline ends. CDR3 size: 13 residues. DNA of the CDR3: TGTGCCAGCAGGCCCCGGACAGCCGGGGAGCTGTTTTTT. Translating it yields CASRPRTAGELFF.

In its sample, this clonotype was seen a few times. This chain links TRBV20-1 with TRBJ1-2, with D possibly matching TRBD1 (6 bases). The CDR3 runs 14 residues. Germline V gene sequence: CDR1 DFQATT, CDR2 SNEGSKA (reference sequence). V was shortened by 4 bases and J by 4 bases, with 16 bases between the two germline ends. CDR3 in amino acids: CSAKSWGAGYGYTF. The CDR3 region has the DNA TGCAGTGCTAAGAGTTGGGGGGCCGGCTATGGCTACACCTTC.

The CDR3 bases are TGCAGTGCTAGAGCCACACTAGCGGGAGGTACCCCCTACGAGCAGTACTTC. Protein product: CSARATLAGGTPYEQYF. The gene calls are TRBV20-1 and TRBJ2-7, with 12 bases aligning to TRBD2. V shed 1 base, J shed 2 bases, and the junction held 9 bases outside the gene matches. The CDR3 has 17 residues. The germline CDR1 and CDR2 sequences are DFQATT and SNEGSKA (reference sequence).

This clonotype was detected ten times or more. V usage is TRBV5-1 and J usage is TRBJ2-7, with D possibly TRBD2 on 5 matching bases. Germline CDR1 SGHRS, CDR2 YFSETQ. The CDR3 consists of 17 residues. V was pared by 0 bases and J by 2 bases, with 18 bases between. The CDR3 loop reads CASSLGVRLADTYEQYF. Written as DNA, the CDR3 is TGCGCCAGCAGCTTGGGAGTACGGCTAGCTGATACCTACGAGCAGTACTTC.

This clonotype was counted a few times. The V gene is TRBV5-5, the J gene TRBJ2-7; the D gene is possibly TRBD1 (6 bases). V lost 4 bases and J 1 base, leaving 18 bases between the germline ends. Germline loops: CDR1 SGHKS, CDR2 YYEKEE (reference sequence). This CDR3 contains 16 residues. CDR3 bases: TGTGCCAGCAGCGACTATATAGGGACAAGTTCCTACGAGCAGTACTTC. Translation: CASSDYIGTSSYEQYF.

V is TRBV12-3 or TRBV12-4 and J is TRBJ1-6; D not certain. This CDR3 is 14 amino acids long. Trimming cost V 5 bases and J 12 bases, with 17 bases left between them. For the CDR3, the DNA is TGTGCCAGCAGTGTCGGAACAAAAGTCGGACCCCTCCACTTT. Protein: CASSVGTKVGPLHF.

Only a few counts were recorded for this clonotype. The chain has TRBV5-1 and TRBJ2-4; D perhaps matches TRBD2 (6 bases). This CDR3 spans 14 amino acids. V was shortened by 4 bases and J by 6 bases, with 14 bases between the two germline ends. Germline V gene data show CDR1 as SGHRS and CDR2 as YFSETQ. The CDR3 nucleotides are TGCGCCAGCAGCGGATCCGGGACTCTAAACATTCAGTACTTC. Encoded protein: CASSGSGTLNIQYF.

There are a few counts of this clonotype. The CDR3: CASSALAGTYNEQFF. DNA of the CDR3: TGTGCCAGCAGTGCACTAGCGGGAACCTACAATGAGCAGTTCTTC. The chain joins TRBV25-1 to TRBJ2-1; 10 bases agree with TRBD2. CDR3 length: 15 amino acids. Germline V gene data show CDR1 as MGHDK and CDR2 as SYGVNS. V lost 4 bases and J lost 2; bases outside the gene matches: 2.

This clonotype has just a few counts. The chain is built from TRBV18 and TRBJ2-7, with a possible D match to TRBD2 (5 bases). The CDR3 covers 15 residues. Looked up from germline, CDR1 is KGHSH and CDR2 is LQKENI. Trimming removed 4 bases at V and 0 bases at J, with 13 bases between. The CDR3 bases are TGTGCCAGCTCACAACTAGGCGGTAGCTCCTACGAGCAGTACTTC. Its translation is CASSQLGGSSYEQYF.

This clonotype was seen a few times. The chain carries TRBV20-1 and TRBJ1-1, with D possibly TRBD1 on 6 matching bases. Germline CDR1 is DFQATT and CDR2 is SNEGSKA (reference sequence). The CDR3 sequence is 14 residues long. V lost 1 base and J lost 5, with 14 bases in between. CDR3 in DNA: TGCAGTGCTAGAGTCGGGGGGGGCGGGACTGAAGCTTTCTTT. Translated, it gives CSARVGGGGTEAFF.

Only a few counts were recorded for this clonotype. The chain links TRBV12-3 or TRBV12-4 to TRBJ2-7; no definite D call. The CDR3 has 14 amino acids. Between the trimmed V and J ends, which lost 7 bases and 2 bases, there was a span of 15 bases. The CDR3 reads CASKPNYRPYEQYF. CDR3 DNA: TGTGCCAGCAAACCCAATTACAGACCCTACGAGCAGTACTTC.

This clonotype showed up many times. The gene calls are TRBV6-2 or TRBV6-3 and TRBJ2-1; D uncertain. From germline, CDR1 is MNHEY and CDR2 SVGEGT. The V gene lost 6 bases and the J gene lost 0 bases, with 9 bases spanning the gap. The CDR3 sequence is 14 residues long. The CDR3 sequence: CASRVRSSYNEQFF. CDR3 in DNA: TGTGCCAGCAGAGTTAGAAGCTCCTACAATGAGCAGTTCTTC.